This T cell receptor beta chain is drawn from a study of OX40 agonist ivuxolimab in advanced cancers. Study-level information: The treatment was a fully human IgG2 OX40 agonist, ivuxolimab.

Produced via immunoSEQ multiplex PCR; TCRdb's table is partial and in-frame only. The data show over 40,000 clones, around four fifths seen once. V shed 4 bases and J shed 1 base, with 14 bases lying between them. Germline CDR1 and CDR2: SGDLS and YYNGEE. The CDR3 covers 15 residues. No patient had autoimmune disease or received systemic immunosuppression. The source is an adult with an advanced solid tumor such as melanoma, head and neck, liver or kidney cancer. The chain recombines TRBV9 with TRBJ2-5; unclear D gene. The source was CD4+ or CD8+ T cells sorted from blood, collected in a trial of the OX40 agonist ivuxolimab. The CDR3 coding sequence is TGTGCCAGCAGCCCACGTTTGCTGTTCCAAGAGACCCAGTACTTC. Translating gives CASSPRLLFQETQYF.